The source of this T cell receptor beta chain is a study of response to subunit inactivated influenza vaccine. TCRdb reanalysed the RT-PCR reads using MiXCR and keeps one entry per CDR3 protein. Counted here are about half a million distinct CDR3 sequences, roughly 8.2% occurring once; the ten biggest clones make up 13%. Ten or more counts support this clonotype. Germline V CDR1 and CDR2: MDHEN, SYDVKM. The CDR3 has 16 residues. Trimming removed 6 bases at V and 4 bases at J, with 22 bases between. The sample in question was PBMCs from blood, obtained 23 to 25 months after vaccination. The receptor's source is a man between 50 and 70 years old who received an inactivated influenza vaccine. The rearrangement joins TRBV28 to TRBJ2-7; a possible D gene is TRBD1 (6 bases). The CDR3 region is CASSSFSGQLLYEQYF. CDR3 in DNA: TGTGCCAGCAGCTCCTTCAGCGGACAGTTACTTTACGAGCAGTACTTC.